Listed below are T cell receptor beta chains from one sample, sequenced in a study of beta chain features in type 1 diabetes. Clones were sequenced by immunoSEQ multiplex PCR, and TCRdb holds only the in-frame ones, with some missing. The sample includes hundreds of thousands of clones, roughly an eighth of them seen just once. The sequenced sample consisted of naive CD4+ T cells from blood. Every receptor here comes from a man aged 18 to 35 with type 1 diabetes. The CDR3 runs from the conserved cysteine through the conserved F or W. The D gene is left open where the match is weak. A row's size may be missing; if present it is once, few, many or a size class.

v_gene	j_gene	abundance	d_gene	CDR3nt	CDR3aa
TRBV7-8	TRBJ1-2	.	TRBD1	TGTGCCAGCAGAAATACCGGGACAGGGGTGGGTGGCTACACCTTC	CASRNTGTGVGGYTF
TRBV5-4	TRBJ2-3	.	TRBD1	TGTGCCAGCAGCCGCCGACAGGGGGTTGAAGATACGCAGTATTTT	CASSRRQGVEDTQYF
TRBV19	TRBJ1-6	.	.	TGTGCCAGCGAACAGGGTGCGGGGAATTCACCCCTCCACTTT	CASEQGAGNSPLHF
TRBV2	TRBJ1-5	few	.	TGTGCCAGCAGTGAGGCCCAGGCGGATCAGCCCCAGCATTTT	CASSEAQADQPQHF
TRBV11-3	TRBJ2-1	.	.	TGTGCCAGCAGTCCTCTAGTCCAAAGCTCCTACAATGAGCAGTTCTTC	CASSPLVQSSYNEQFF
TRBV30	TRBJ1-1	.	.	TGTGCCTGGATCGAGGCCTACACTGAAGCTTTCTTT	CAWIEAYTEAFF
TRBV20-1	TRBJ2-1	few	.	TGCAGTGCCCGAACGTACCTCGAGCAGTTCTTC	CSARTYLEQFF
TRBV9	TRBJ2-5	.	.	TGTGCCAGCAGCGTAGTGGGGGGATCGGTAGGAGAGACCCAGTACTTC	CASSVVGGSVGETQYF
TRBV5-4	TRBJ2-5	few	.	TGTGCCAGCAGCTTACAGGGTGGAGAGACCCAGTACTTC	CASSLQGGETQYF
TRBV5-1	TRBJ2-3	once	.	TGCGCCAGCAGCTTGGGGCCGACACCGAAGGGGACAGATACGCAGTATTTT	CASSLGPTPKGTDTQYF
TRBV25-1	TRBJ1-5	once	.	TGTGCCAGCAGTGAATCAGCAAATCAGCCCCAGCATTTT	CASSESANQPQHF
TRBV18	TRBJ1-1	.	.	TGTGCCAGCTCGAGGCAAGGGAACACTGAAGCTTTCTTT	CASSRQGNTEAFF
TRBV7-9	TRBJ2-2	.	.	TGTGCCAGCAGCTTGTGGCACGCGAACACCGGGGAGCTGTTTTTT	CASSLWHANTGELFF
TRBV6-6	TRBJ1-1	.	.	TGTGCCAGCAGTGCCGACCCCACTGAAGCTTTCTTT	CASSADPTEAFF
TRBV7-9	TRBJ2-3	.	TRBD1	TGTGCTACACAGGGGGATTCAGATACGCAGTATTTT	CATQGDSDTQYF
TRBV18	TRBJ1-1	.	.	TGTGCCAGCTCACCGGCCCAGAACACTGAAGCTTTCTTT	CASSPAQNTEAFF
TRBV30	TRBJ1-6	.	TRBD1	TGTGCCTGGGACAGGGCACATAATTCACCCCTCCACTTT	CAWDRAHNSPLHF
TRBV30	TRBJ2-7	.	.	TGTGCCTGGAGTGTACTCTCGTGGGGTTGGGAGCAGTACTTC	CAWSVLSWGWEQYF
TRBV11-2	TRBJ1-2	few	.	TGTGCCAGCAGTCTACTCCTCTATGGCTACACCTTC	CASSLLLYGYTF
TRBV4-1	TRBJ2-1	few	.	TGCGCCAGCAGCCAAGTGGGGGACAATGAGCAGTTCTTC	CASSQVGDNEQFF
TRBV6-1	TRBJ2-4	.	.	TGTGCCAGCAGTGAAGCGCGCTTC	CASSEARF
TRBV4-2	TRBJ1-2	few	.	TGTGCCAGCAGCCAAGATCTCCCGGGGAACTATGGCTACACCTTC	CASSQDLPGNYGYTF
TRBV11-2	TRBJ2-7	.	.	TGTGCCAGCAGGGCTTCCTACGAGCAGTACTTC	CASRASYEQYF
TRBV7-7	TRBJ2-5	few	TRBD1	TGTGCCAGCAGCCCGGGACAGCGACAAGAGACCCAGTACTTC	CASSPGQRQETQYF
TRBV15	TRBJ2-7	.	TRBD2	TGTGCCACCAGCAGAGATCGGGGAGGGCACGCCGAGCAGTACTTC	CATSRDRGGHAEQYF
TRBV5-4	TRBJ2-4	.	TRBD1	TGTGCCAGCAGCAACAACAGGGGCCTAAACATTCAGTACTTC	CASSNNRGLNIQYF
TRBV7-9	TRBJ1-6	.	.	TGTGCCAGCAGCTATAGCATTATTAATTCACCCCTCCACTTT	CASSYSIINSPLHF
TRBV4-2	TRBJ2-3	.	TRBD1	TGTGCCAGCAGCCAAGATGCAGGGGGAATCGATACGCAGTATTTT	CASSQDAGGIDTQYF
TRBV27	TRBJ2-5	.	TRBD2	TGTGCCAGCAGTTTTTGGCGGGGGGCGATCCAAGAGACCCAGTACTTC	CASSFWRGAIQETQYF
TRBV19	TRBJ1-2	few	.	TGTGCCAGTAGTCTCCGAGAAGGGTCTGGCTACACCTTC	CASSLREGSGYTF
TRBV18	TRBJ1-1	.	.	TGTGCCAGCTCAGTGGGAGGGGACACTGAAGCTTTCTTT	CASSVGGDTEAFF
TRBV19	TRBJ2-2	.	.	TGTGCCAGTACTCCGGGAAGGGCGGAAAAACACCCCGGGGAGCTGTTTTTT	CASTPGRAEKHPGELFF
TRBV4-1	TRBJ2-5	.	TRBD1	TGCGCCAGCAGCCAAGATGAGAGGGAACAGGGGGTAGAGACCCAGTACTTC	CASSQDEREQGVETQYF